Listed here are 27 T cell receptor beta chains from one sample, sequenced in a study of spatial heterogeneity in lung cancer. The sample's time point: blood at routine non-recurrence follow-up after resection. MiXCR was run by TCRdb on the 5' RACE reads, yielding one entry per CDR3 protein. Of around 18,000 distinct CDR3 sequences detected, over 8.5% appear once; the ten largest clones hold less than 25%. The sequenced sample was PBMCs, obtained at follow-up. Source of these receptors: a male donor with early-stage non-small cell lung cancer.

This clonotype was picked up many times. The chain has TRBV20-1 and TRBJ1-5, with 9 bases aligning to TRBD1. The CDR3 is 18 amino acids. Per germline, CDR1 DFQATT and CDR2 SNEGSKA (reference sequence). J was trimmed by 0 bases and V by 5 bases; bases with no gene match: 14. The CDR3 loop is CSAGQTGGLAYSNQPQHF. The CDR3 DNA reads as TGCAGTGCTGGTCAAACAGGGGGCCTAGCCTATAGCAATCAGCCCCAGCATTTT.

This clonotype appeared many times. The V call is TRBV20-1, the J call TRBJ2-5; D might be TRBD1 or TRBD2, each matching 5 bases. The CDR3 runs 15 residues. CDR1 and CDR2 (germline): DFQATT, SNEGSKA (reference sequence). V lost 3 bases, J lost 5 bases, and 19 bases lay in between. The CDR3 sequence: CSASGSDAREETQYF. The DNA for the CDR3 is TGCAGTGCTAGTGGGTCGGACGCCAGGGAGGAGACCCAGTACTTC.

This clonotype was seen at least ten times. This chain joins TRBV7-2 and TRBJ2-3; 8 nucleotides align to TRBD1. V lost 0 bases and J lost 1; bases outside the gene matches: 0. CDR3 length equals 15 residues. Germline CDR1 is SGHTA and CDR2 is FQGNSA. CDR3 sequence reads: CASSLAGQGTDTQYF. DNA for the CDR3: TGTGCCAGCAGCTTAGCGGGACAGGGCACAGATACGCAGTATTTT. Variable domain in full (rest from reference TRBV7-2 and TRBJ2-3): GAGVSQSPSNKVTEKGKDVELRCDPISGHTALYWYRQSLGQGLEFLIYFQGNSAPDKSGLPSDRFSAERTGGSVSTLTIQRTQQEDSAVYLCASSLAGQGTDTQYFGPGTRLTVL.

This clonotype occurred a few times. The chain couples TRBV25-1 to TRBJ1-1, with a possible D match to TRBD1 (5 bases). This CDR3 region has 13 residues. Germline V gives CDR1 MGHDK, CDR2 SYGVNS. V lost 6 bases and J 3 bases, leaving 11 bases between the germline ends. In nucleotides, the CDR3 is TGTGCCAGCAGACAGGTGGGGGACACTGAAGCTTTCTTT. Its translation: CASRQVGDTEAFF.

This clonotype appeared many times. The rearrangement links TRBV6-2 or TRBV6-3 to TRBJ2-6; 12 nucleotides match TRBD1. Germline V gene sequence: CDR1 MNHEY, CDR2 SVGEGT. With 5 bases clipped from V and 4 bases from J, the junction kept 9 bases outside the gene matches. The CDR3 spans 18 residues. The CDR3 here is CASSRPGTGGGGANVLTF. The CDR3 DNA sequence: TGTGCCAGCAGTCGCCCAGGGACAGGGGGCGGCGGGGCCAACGTCCTGACTTTC.

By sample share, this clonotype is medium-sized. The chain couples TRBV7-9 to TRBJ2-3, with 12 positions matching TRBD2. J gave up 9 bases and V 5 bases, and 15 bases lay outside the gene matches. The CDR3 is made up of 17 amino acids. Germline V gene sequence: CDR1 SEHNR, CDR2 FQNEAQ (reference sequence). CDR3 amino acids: CASSLPWTSGNSETQYF. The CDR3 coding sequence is TGTGCCAGCAGCCTACCCTGGACTAGCGGGAATTCGGAAACGCAGTATTTT.

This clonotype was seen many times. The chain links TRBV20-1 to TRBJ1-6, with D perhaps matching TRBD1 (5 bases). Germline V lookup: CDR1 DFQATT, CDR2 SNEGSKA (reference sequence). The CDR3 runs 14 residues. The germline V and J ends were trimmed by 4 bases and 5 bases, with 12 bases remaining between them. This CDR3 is CSANPARDNSPLHF. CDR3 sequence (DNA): TGCAGTGCTAATCCGGCCAGGGATAATTCACCCCTCCACTTT.

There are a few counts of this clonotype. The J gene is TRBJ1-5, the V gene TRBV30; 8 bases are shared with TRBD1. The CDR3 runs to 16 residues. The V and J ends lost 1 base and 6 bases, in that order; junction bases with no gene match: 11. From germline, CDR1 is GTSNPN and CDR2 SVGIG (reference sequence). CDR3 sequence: CAWSDPRDRKAQPQHF. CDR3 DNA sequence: TGTGCCTGGAGTGACCCCCGGGACAGGAAGGCTCAGCCCCAGCATTTT.

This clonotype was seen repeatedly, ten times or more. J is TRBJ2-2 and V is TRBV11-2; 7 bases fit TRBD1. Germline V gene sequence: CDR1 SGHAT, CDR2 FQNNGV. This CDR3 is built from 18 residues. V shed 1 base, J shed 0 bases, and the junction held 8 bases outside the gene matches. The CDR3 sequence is CASSLVGSGQPNTGELFF. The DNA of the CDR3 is TGTGCCAGCAGCTTAGTGGGGTCGGGACAGCCGAACACCGGGGAGCTGTTTTTT.

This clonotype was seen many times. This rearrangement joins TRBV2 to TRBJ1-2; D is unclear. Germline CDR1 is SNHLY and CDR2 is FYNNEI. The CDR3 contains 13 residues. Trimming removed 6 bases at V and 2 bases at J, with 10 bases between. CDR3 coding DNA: TGTGCCAGCAGGTCAGACGGAAACTATGGCTACACCTTC. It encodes CASRSDGNYGYTF.

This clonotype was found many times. The CDR3 sequence is CASSTLTGGAETQYF. The CDR3 DNA reads TGTGCCAGCAGCACCCTGACAGGGGGCGCGGAGACCCAGTACTTC. This rearrangement joins TRBV5-5 to TRBJ2-5, with TRBD1 matching over 10 bases. V was clipped by 4 bases and J by 5 bases; unmatched bases: 8. This CDR3 region has 15 residues. Germline V gene lookup returns CDR1 SGHKS and CDR2 YYEKEE (reference sequence).

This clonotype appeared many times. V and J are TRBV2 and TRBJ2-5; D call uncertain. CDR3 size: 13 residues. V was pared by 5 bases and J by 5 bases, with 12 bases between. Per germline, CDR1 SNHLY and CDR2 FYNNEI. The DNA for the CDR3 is TGTGCCAGCAGTAACACCCGACGCGAGACCCAGTACTTC. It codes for CASSNTRRETQYF.

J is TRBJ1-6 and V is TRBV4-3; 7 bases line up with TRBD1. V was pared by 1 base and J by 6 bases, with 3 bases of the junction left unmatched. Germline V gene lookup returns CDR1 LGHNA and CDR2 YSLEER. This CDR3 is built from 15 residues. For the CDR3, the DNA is TGCGCCAGCAGCCAAGTGACAGGGCGTAATTCACCCCTCCACTTT. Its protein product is CASSQVTGRNSPLHF.

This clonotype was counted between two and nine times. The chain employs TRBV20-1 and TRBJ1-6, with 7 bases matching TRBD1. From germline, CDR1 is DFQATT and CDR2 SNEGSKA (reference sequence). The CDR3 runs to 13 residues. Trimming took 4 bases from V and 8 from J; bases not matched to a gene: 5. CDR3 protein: CSATGTVDSPLHF. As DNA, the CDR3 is TGCAGTGCTACTGGGACAGTGGATTCACCCCTCCACTTT.

The CDR3 nucleotides are TGTGCCAGCAGTTACTCGCCCCCGGGAACATCCTACGAGCAGTACTTC. It encodes CASSYSPPGTSYEQYF. The V gene is TRBV6-6, the J gene TRBJ2-7, with D possibly TRBD2 on 5 matching bases. V was shortened by 0 bases and J by 1 base, with 13 bases between the two germline ends. The germline gives CDR1 MNHNY, CDR2 SVGAGI (reference sequence). CDR3 length: 16 residues.

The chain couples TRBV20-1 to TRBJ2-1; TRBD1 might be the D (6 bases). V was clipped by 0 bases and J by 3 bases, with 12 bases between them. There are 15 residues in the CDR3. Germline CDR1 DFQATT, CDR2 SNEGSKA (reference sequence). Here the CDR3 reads CSARDGQYFYNEQFF. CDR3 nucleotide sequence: TGCAGTGCTAGAGATGGACAGTATTTCTACAATGAGCAGTTCTTC.

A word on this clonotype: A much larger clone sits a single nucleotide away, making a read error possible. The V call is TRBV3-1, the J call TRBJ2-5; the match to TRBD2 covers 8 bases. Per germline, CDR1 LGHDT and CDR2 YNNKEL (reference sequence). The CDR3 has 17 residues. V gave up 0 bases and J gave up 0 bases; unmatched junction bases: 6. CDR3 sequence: CASSQDSPGGHQETQYF. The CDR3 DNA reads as TGTGCCAGCAGCCAAGATTCCCCGGGAGGGCACCAAGAGACCCAGTACTTC.

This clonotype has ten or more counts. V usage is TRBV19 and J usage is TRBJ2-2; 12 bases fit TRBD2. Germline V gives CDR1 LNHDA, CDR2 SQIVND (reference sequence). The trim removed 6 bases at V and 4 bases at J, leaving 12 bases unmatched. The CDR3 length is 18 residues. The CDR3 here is CASRPPLAGGQATGELFF. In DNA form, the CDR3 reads TGTGCCAGTAGGCCCCCCCTAGCGGGGGGGCAGGCCACCGGGGAGCTGTTTTTT.

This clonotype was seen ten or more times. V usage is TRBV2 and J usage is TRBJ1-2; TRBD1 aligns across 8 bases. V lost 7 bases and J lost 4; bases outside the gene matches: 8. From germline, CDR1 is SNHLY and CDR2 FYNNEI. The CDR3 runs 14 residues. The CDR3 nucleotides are TGTGCCAGCAAAATGGACAGGGCCCTCTATGGCTACACCTTC. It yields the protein CASKMDRALYGYTF.

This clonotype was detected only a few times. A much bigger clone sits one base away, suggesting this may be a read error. In DNA, the CDR3 is TGCGCCAGCAGCCAAGATTCCGGGGGGACTGAAGCTTTCTTT. Protein sequence: CASSQDSGGTEAFF. The chain carries TRBV4-3 and TRBJ1-1; weak D call: TRBD1 (5 bases). The V gene's germline CDR1 is LGHNA and CDR2 YSLEER. V lost 0 bases, J lost 5 bases, and 10 bases lay in between. The CDR3 is 14 amino acids.

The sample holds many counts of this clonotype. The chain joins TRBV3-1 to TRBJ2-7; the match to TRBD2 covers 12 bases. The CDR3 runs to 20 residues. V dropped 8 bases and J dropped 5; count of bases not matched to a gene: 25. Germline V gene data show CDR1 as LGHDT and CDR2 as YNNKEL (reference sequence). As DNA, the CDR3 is TGTGCCAGCGCGTTGGTGGGGATTCGGACTAGCGGGGTCCCCTGGAACGAGCAGTACTTC. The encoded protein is CASALVGIRTSGVPWNEQYF.

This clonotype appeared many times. Here the CDR3 reads CASSRRQGAGYTIYF. CDR3 in DNA: TGTGCCAGCAGCCGCCGACAGGGGGCAGGTTACACCATATATTTT. This chain connects TRBV7-2 to TRBJ1-3; 10 positions agree with TRBD1. Unmatched junction bases numbered 9, after V lost 5 bases and J lost 8 bases. Germline V gene data show CDR1 as SGHTA and CDR2 as FQGNSA. The CDR3 sequence is 15 residues long.

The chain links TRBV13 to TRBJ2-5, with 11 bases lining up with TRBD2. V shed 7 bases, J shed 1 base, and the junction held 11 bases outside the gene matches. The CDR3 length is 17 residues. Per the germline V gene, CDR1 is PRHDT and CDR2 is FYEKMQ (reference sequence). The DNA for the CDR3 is TGTGCCAGCAACTCGTCTTCGGGACTAGCGGTCCAAGAGACCCAGTACTTC. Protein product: CASNSSSGLAVQETQYF.

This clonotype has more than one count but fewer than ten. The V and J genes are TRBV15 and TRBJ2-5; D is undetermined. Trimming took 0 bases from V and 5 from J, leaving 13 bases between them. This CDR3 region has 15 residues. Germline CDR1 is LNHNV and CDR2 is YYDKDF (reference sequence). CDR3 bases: TGTGCCACCAGCAGAGATCCCAGAAATGAGGAGACCCAGTACTTC. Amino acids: CATSRDPRNEETQYF.

DNA of the CDR3: TGTGCCAGCAGCGTACAGAGAGGCACAGATACGCAGTATTTT. This translates into CASSVQRGTDTQYF. The chain combines TRBV9 with TRBJ2-3; D remains unclear. The length of the CDR3 is 14 residues. V gave up 1 base and J gave up 1 base, with 7 bases separating them. Per germline, CDR1 SGDLS and CDR2 YYNGEE.

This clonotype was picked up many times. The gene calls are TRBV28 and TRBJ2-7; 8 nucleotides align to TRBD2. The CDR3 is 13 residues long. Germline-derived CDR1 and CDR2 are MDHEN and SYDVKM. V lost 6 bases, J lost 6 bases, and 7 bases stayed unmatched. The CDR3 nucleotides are TGTGCCAGCAGGAGTAGCGGGAAGGCCGAGCAGTACTTC. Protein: CASRSSGKAEQYF.

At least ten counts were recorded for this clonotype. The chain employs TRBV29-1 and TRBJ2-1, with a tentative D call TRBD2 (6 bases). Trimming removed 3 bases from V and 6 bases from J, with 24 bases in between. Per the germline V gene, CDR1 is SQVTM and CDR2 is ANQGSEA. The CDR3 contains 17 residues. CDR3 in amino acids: CSVEARGSGTAFNEQFF. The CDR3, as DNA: TGCAGCGTTGAGGCCCGGGGGTCGGGAACCGCCTTCAATGAGCAGTTCTTC.